A selection of T cell receptor beta chains follows, all from one sample in a study of cytomegalovirus exposure and HLA in healthy donors. This table comes from immunoSEQ multiplex PCR, and its TCRdb copy is limited to in-frame clones, with some not included. The data show 100,000 to 120,000 clones, with 10% to 15% seen just once and 15% to 20% held by the top ten. The source material was PBMCs. All receptors come from a middle-aged man in good health and CMV-seropositive. The CDR3 runs from the conserved cysteine through the conserved F or W. Fields, in order: clone size, D gene, J gene, V gene, CDR3 protein, CDR3 DNA. The D gene is left open where the match is weak. Clone size is not always given. Where it is, it says once, few, many or a class for expanded clones.

abundance: few; d_gene: TRBD1; j_gene: TRBJ2-2; v_gene: TRBV2; CDR3aa: CASSGQGVTGELFF; CDR3nt: TGTGCCAGCAGTGGACAGGGGGTCACCGGGGAGCTGTTTTTT
abundance: -; d_gene: -; j_gene: TRBJ1-4; v_gene: TRBV4-1; CDR3aa: CASSQDGGTNEKLFF; CDR3nt: TGCGCCAGCAGCCAAGATGGGGGGACTAATGAAAAACTGTTTTTT
abundance: -; d_gene: -; j_gene: TRBJ2-6; v_gene: TRBV6-5; CDR3aa: CASSYRGSGANVLTF; CDR3nt: TGTGCCAGCAGTTACAGGGGCTCTGGGGCCAACGTCCTGACTTTC
abundance: few; d_gene: -; j_gene: TRBJ2-1; v_gene: TRBV11-3; CDR3aa: CASSGDWGQGNEQFF; CDR3nt: TGTGCCAGCAGTGGGGATTGGGGGCAGGGCAATGAGCAGTTCTTC
abundance: -; d_gene: -; j_gene: TRBJ1-1; v_gene: TRBV10-2; CDR3aa: CASSEQGLGTEAFF; CDR3nt: TGCGCCAGCAGTGAGCAGGGTTTGGGCACTGAAGCTTTCTTT
abundance: few; d_gene: -; j_gene: TRBJ2-5; v_gene: TRBV18; CDR3aa: CASSPRSRGNGETQYF; CDR3nt: TGTGCCAGCTCACCACGCAGCAGGGGTAATGGAGAGACCCAGTACTTC
abundance: few; d_gene: TRBD2; j_gene: TRBJ2-3; v_gene: TRBV27; CDR3aa: CASSPLHVAGYGTDTQYF; CDR3nt: TGTGCCAGCAGTCCCCTCCATGTAGCGGGATATGGTACAGATACGCAGTATTTT
abundance: few; d_gene: -; j_gene: TRBJ1-1; v_gene: TRBV5-4; CDR3aa: CASSLALTGTMNTEAFF; CDR3nt: TGTGCCAGCAGCTTAGCTCTTACAGGGACAATGAACACTGAAGCTTTCTTT
abundance: -; d_gene: -; j_gene: TRBJ1-4; v_gene: TRBV12-5; CDR3aa: CASGTFLNEKLFF; CDR3nt: TGTGCTAGCGGGACTTTTTTGAATGAAAAACTGTTTTTT
abundance: -; d_gene: TRBD2; j_gene: TRBJ2-1; v_gene: TRBV5-1; CDR3aa: CASSRELAGVSYNEQFF; CDR3nt: TGCGCCAGCAGCCGGGAGTTAGCGGGAGTCTCCTACAATGAGCAGTTCTTC
abundance: -; d_gene: -; j_gene: TRBJ1-1; v_gene: TRBV5-4; CDR3aa: CASSSRDLNTEAFF; CDR3nt: TGTGCCAGCAGCTCCCGGGACTTGAACACTGAAGCTTTCTTT
abundance: -; d_gene: TRBD2; j_gene: TRBJ2-1; v_gene: TRBV18; CDR3aa: CASSPPALAVPYNEQFF; CDR3nt: TGTGCCAGCTCACCACCCGCACTAGCGGTCCCATACAATGAGCAGTTCTTC
abundance: -; d_gene: -; j_gene: TRBJ2-5; v_gene: TRBV5-1; CDR3aa: CASSYQGTEETQYF; CDR3nt: TGCGCCAGCAGTTATCAGGGGACGGAAGAGACCCAGTACTTC
abundance: -; d_gene: -; j_gene: TRBJ1-1; v_gene: TRBV7-8; CDR3aa: CASSLGNRWGTEAFF; CDR3nt: TGTGCCAGCAGCTTAGGGAACAGGTGGGGCACTGAAGCTTTCTTT
abundance: few; d_gene: -; j_gene: TRBJ2-7; v_gene: TRBV28; CDR3aa: CATSRAGSYEQYF; CDR3nt: TGTGCCACCTCGAGGGCGGGATCCTACGAGCAGTACTTC
abundance: -; d_gene: -; j_gene: TRBJ2-3; v_gene: TRBV4-1; CDR3aa: CASSHRGNRGTDTQYF; CDR3nt: TGCGCCAGCAGCCATAGGGGTAATAGAGGTACAGATACGCAGTATTTT
abundance: few; d_gene: TRBD1; j_gene: TRBJ2-1; v_gene: TRBV29-1; CDR3aa: CSVSGTGATGQKFF; CDR3nt: TGCAGCGTTTCGGGGACAGGGGCCACGGGACAAAAGTTCTTC
abundance: -; d_gene: TRBD2; j_gene: TRBJ2-5; v_gene: TRBV5-1; CDR3aa: CASSPYFSGTRTETQYF; CDR3nt: TGCGCCAGCAGCCCTTACTTTAGCGGGACACGAACAGAGACCCAGTACTTC
abundance: -; d_gene: TRBD2; j_gene: TRBJ2-1; v_gene: TRBV5-6; CDR3aa: CASSSASGRAYNEQFF; CDR3nt: TGTGCCAGCAGCTCCGCGAGCGGGAGGGCCTACAATGAGCAGTTCTTC
abundance: -; d_gene: TRBD2; j_gene: TRBJ2-2; v_gene: TRBV5-8; CDR3aa: CASSSGSLAAGELFF; CDR3nt: TGTGCCAGCAGCAGCGGGAGTTTGGCGGCCGGGGAGCTGTTTTTT
abundance: few; d_gene: -; j_gene: TRBJ1-2; v_gene: TRBV28; CDR3aa: CASSLEQGGYGYTF; CDR3nt: TGTGCCAGCAGTTTAGAACAGGGTGGCTATGGCTACACCTTC
abundance: few; d_gene: -; j_gene: TRBJ1-2; v_gene: TRBV4-3; CDR3aa: CASSLSREGRALADYGYTF; CDR3nt: TGCGCCAGCAGCCTTTCCAGGGAGGGTAGGGCATTAGCGGACTATGGCTACACCTTC
abundance: -; d_gene: TRBD1; j_gene: TRBJ2-3; v_gene: TRBV6-5; CDR3aa: CASSQGATQYF; CDR3nt: TGTGCCAGCAGTCAGGGGGCGACGCAGTATTTT
abundance: -; d_gene: TRBD2; j_gene: TRBJ2-5; v_gene: TRBV6-5; CDR3aa: CASSRSAGDQETQYF; CDR3nt: TGTGCCAGCAGTAGGTCAGCGGGAGATCAAGAGACCCAGTACTTC
abundance: -; d_gene: TRBD1; j_gene: TRBJ1-6; v_gene: TRBV6-6; CDR3aa: CASTQGQGYNSPLHF; CDR3nt: TGTGCCAGCACCCAGGGACAGGGGTATAATTCACCCCTCCACTTT
abundance: few; d_gene: -; j_gene: TRBJ1-1; v_gene: TRBV30; CDR3aa: CAWSYNTFTEAFF; CDR3nt: TGTGCCTGGAGTTACAACACCTTCACTGAAGCTTTCTTT
abundance: -; d_gene: -; j_gene: TRBJ1-3; v_gene: TRBV6-5; CDR3aa: CASSYDRSSGNTIYF; CDR3nt: TGTGCCAGCAGTTACGACAGAAGCTCTGGAAACACCATATATTTT
abundance: -; d_gene: TRBD1; j_gene: TRBJ1-2; v_gene: TRBV6-6; CDR3aa: CASTNTGGDYGYTF; CDR3nt: TGTGCCAGCACTAACACAGGGGGAGACTATGGCTACACCTTC
abundance: few; d_gene: -; j_gene: TRBJ2-7; v_gene: TRBV6-5; CDR3aa: CASSYIGGTGTYEQYF; CDR3nt: TGTGCCAGCAGTTACATAGGGGGAACTGGAACCTACGAGCAGTACTTC
abundance: -; d_gene: -; j_gene: TRBJ2-1; v_gene: TRBV2; CDR3aa: CASSEKKSSYNEQFF; CDR3nt: TGTGCCAGCAGTGAAAAGAAGAGCTCCTACAATGAGCAGTTCTTC
abundance: -; d_gene: -; j_gene: TRBJ2-7; v_gene: TRBV14; CDR3aa: CASSQDFPAGGQYF; CDR3nt: TGTGCCAGCAGCCAAGATTTCCCTGCGGGCGGGCAGTACTTC
abundance: few; d_gene: -; j_gene: TRBJ2-2; v_gene: TRBV29-1; CDR3aa: CSAAGQLTGELFF; CDR3nt: TGCAGCGCTGCGGGACAGTTGACCGGGGAGCTGTTTTTT
abundance: -; d_gene: -; j_gene: TRBJ1-4; v_gene: TRBV5-1; CDR3aa: CASSFQQGLTNEKLFF; CDR3nt: TGCGCCAGCAGCTTCCAGCAGGGCCTAACTAATGAAAAACTGTTTTTT
abundance: few; d_gene: -; j_gene: TRBJ2-3; v_gene: TRBV6-4; CDR3aa: CASSVGTGHTDTQYF; CDR3nt: TGTGCCAGCAGTGTAGGGACGGGACACACAGATACGCAGTATTTT
abundance: -; d_gene: TRBD2; j_gene: TRBJ2-1; v_gene: TRBV10-3; CDR3aa: CAISGSSGRAGEQFF; CDR3nt: TGTGCCATCAGTGGGTCTAGCGGGAGGGCCGGTGAGCAGTTCTTC
abundance: few; d_gene: -; j_gene: TRBJ1-5; v_gene: TRBV7-8; CDR3aa: CASSSAGGGSNQPQHF; CDR3nt: TGTGCCAGCAGCTCCGCGGGGGGGGGAAGCAATCAGCCCCAGCATTTT